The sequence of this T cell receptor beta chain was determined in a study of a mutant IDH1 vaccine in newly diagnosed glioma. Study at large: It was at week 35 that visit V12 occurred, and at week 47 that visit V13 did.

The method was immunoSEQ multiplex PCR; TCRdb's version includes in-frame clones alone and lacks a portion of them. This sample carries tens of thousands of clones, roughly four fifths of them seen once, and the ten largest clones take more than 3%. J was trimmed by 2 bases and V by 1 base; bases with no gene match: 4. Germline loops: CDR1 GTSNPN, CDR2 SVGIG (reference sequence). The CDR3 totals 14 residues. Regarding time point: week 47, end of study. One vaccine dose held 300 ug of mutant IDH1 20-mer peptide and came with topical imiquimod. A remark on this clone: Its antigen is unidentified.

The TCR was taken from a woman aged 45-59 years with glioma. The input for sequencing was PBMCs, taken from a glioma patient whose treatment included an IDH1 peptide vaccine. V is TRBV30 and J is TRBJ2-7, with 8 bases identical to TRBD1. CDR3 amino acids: CAWSGGTGAYEQYF. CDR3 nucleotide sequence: TGTGCCTGGAGTGGCGGGACAGGAGCCTACGAGCAGTACTTC. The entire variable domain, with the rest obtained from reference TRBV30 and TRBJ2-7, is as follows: SQTIHQWPATLVQPVGSPLSLECTVEGTSNPNLYWYRQAAGRGLQLLFYSVGIGQISSEVPQNLSASRPQDRQFILSSKKLLLSDSGFYLCAWSGGTGAYEQYFGPGTRLTVT.